This TCR beta chain is from a study of OX40 agonist ivuxolimab in advanced cancers. Across the whole study: The dose-escalation cohort had hepatocellular carcinoma, melanoma, renal cell or head and neck cancer. Among those treated, three patients had partial responses, one with hepatocellular carcinoma and two with cutaneous melanoma.

In regard to this clone: The target antigen is unknown.

The V end was cut by 1 base, the J end by 6 bases, with 12 bases between. The germline V gene has CDR1 LGHNA and CDR2 YNFKEQ. This CDR3 region has 14 residues. Points from the study as a whole: Normalized T-cell clonal expansion was also low in some nonresponders.

The repertoire was sequenced with immunoSEQ multiplex PCR; TCRdb's copy has only in-frame clones and lacks some. The sample lists around 68,000 clones, 80% to 90% occurring once. The sequence derives from an adult with an advanced solid tumor such as melanoma, head and neck, liver or kidney cancer. Sample: CD4+ or CD8+ T cells sorted from blood, taken in a trial of the OX40 agonist ivuxolimab. This rearrangement joins TRBV4-2 to TRBJ1-2; D gene uncertain. The CDR3 protein is CASSQGIPPDGYTF. The CDR3 nucleotides read TGTGCCAGCAGCCAAGGGATACCGCCGGATGGCTACACCTTC.